A single sample is the source of the 21 T cell receptor beta chains below, sequenced in a study of PD-1 blockade in classical Hodgkin lymphoma (dated by TCRdb to 2019 to 2021). Library preparation was by the immunoSEQ multiplex PCR assay. TCRdb holds this immuneACCESS table with in-frame rearrangements only. Some clones are missing; in checked studies, unresolved V genes explain under half, and the rest has no known cause. The table for this sample lists around 12,000 clones; around 74% of them were counted only once. The ten largest clonotypes hold approximately 35% of the sample. The sample's time point label, in plain terms: cycle 1 day 1 (C1D1), immediately before nivolumab initiation. Every trial patient had relapsed following autologous stem cell transplantation, and prior brentuximab vedotin exposure was what differed among cohorts A, B and C. Sequencing was performed on peripheral blood mononuclear cells (PBMCs), taken at baseline. These receptors all come from a human donor with classical Hodgkin lymphoma.

This clone was seen more than once but under ten times. Other DNA sequences within the sample encode an identical CDR3. The chain uses TRBV9 and TRBJ1-5, with no clear D. The length of the CDR3 is 14 residues. The germline V and J ends were trimmed by 1 base and 5 bases, with 10 bases remaining between them. The germline V gene encodes CDR1 SGDLS and CDR2 YYNGEE. CDR3 bases: TGTGCCAGCAGCGTAACCGACGGTGATCAGCCCCAGCATTTT. Translation gives CASSVTDGDQPQHF.

The chain has TRBV18 and TRBJ2-5; perhaps TRBD2 as D (5 bases). Germline V lookup: CDR1 KGHSH, CDR2 LQKENI. The CDR3 has 15 residues. The V gene lost 3 bases and the J gene lost 2 bases, with 13 bases spanning the gap. The CDR3 reads CASSPQRAEQETQYF. The DNA of the CDR3 is TGTGCCAGCTCACCCCAGAGAGCGGAGCAAGAGACCCAGTACTTC.

This clone was detected a few times. The chain employs TRBV7-9 and TRBJ2-5, with 14 bases aligning to TRBD2. V was clipped by 3 bases and J by 7 bases; unmatched bases: 7. Per the germline V gene, CDR1 is SEHNR and CDR2 is FQNEAQ (reference sequence). This CDR3 has 16 residues. In DNA, the CDR3 is TGTGCCAGCAGCTTCAGACTAGCGGGGGGGCATGGGACCCAGTACTTC. Translating it yields CASSFRLAGGHGTQYF. The whole variable domain, filled in from reference TRBV7-9 and TRBJ2-5, reads DTGVSQNPRHKITKRGQNVTFRCDPISEHNRLYWYRQTLGQGPEFLTYFQNEAQLEKSRLLSDRFSAERPKGSFSTLEIQRTEQGDSAMYLCASSFRLAGGHGTQYFGPGTRLLVL.

The chain is built from TRBV27 and TRBJ1-1; the match to TRBD1 covers 7 bases. J lost 4 bases, V lost 3 bases, and 5 bases had no gene match. CDR1 is MNHEY and CDR2 is SMNVEV in the germline V gene (reference sequence). The CDR3 has 14 amino acids. This CDR3 is CASSLRGRVTEAFF. The CDR3 nucleotides are TGTGCCAGCAGTTTGAGGGGGCGGGTCACTGAAGCTTTCTTT.

The chain recombines TRBV19 with TRBJ2-3; D is undetermined. Trimming took off 8 bases at V and 0 bases at J, with 12 bases between the two ends. Germline CDR1 is LNHDA and CDR2 is SQIVND (reference sequence). This CDR3 has 14 residues. In DNA, the CDR3 is TGTGCCAGTCATTCGCGTACTAGCACAGATACGCAGTATTTT. Translated: CASHSRTSTDTQYF.

The chain employs TRBV7-9 and TRBJ2-3; 14 nucleotides match TRBD2. CDR3 size: 17 residues. Germline V gene lookup returns CDR1 SEHNR and CDR2 FQNEAQ (reference sequence). Losses at the gene ends were 6 bases for V and 1 base for J; bases not matched to a gene: 6. CDR3 protein: CASSLGLAGARTDTQYF. The CDR3 DNA follows: TGTGCCAGCAGTTTGGGACTAGCGGGGGCCCGCACAGATACGCAGTATTTT.

The chain combines TRBV7-2 with TRBJ1-1, with a tentative D call TRBD1 (6 bases). In germline, CDR1 is SGHTA, CDR2 FQGNSA. V lost 7 bases to trimming and J lost 5 bases, with 11 bases between them. The CDR3 extends over 12 amino acids. The CDR3 reads CASKGGDTEAFF. The CDR3, as DNA: TGTGCCAGCAAAGGGGGTGATACTGAAGCTTTCTTT.

The CDR3, as DNA: TGTGCCACCCGGACAGGGTCGCTCAATGAGCAGTTCTTC. This sequence encodes CATRTGSLNEQFF. The rearrangement uses TRBV19 and TRBJ2-1, with 8 positions matching TRBD1. Trimming cost V 10 bases and J 6 bases; bases outside gene matches: 8. Germline CDR1 and CDR2: LNHDA and SQIVND (reference sequence). The CDR3 covers 13 residues.

V usage is TRBV19 and J usage is TRBJ2-5, with D perhaps given as TRBD1 or TRBD2 (5 bases each). The CDR3 runs 12 residues. CDR1 is LNHDA and CDR2 is SQIVND in the germline V gene (reference sequence). V shed 8 bases and J shed 5 bases, with 12 bases lying between them. CDR3 sequence reads: CASGVGGETQYF. Written as DNA, the CDR3 is TGTGCCAGTGGCGTTGGGGGTGAGACCCAGTACTTC.

This clone has only one observation. The V call is TRBV6-1, the J call TRBJ2-1; TRBD2 matches at 10 bases. CDR3 length: 16 amino acids. V was pared by 2 bases and J by 8 bases, with 9 bases of the junction left unmatched. Germline assignment: CDR1 MNHNS and CDR2 SASEGT. This CDR3 is CASSEKELAGTDEQFF. Written as DNA, the CDR3 is TGTGCCAGCAGTGAAAAGGAACTAGCGGGGACCGATGAGCAGTTCTTC.

The chain couples TRBV7-8 to TRBJ1-3; maybe TRBD1 (6 bases). Germline V lookup: CDR1 SGHVS, CDR2 FQNEAQ. V shed 4 bases and J shed 4 bases, with 11 bases lying between them. The CDR3 runs 14 residues. CDR3 bases: TGTGCCAGCAGCTCAGGGGTTGCAGGAAACACCATATATTTT. Protein product: CASSSGVAGNTIYF. The full variable domain, in which reference TRBV7-8 and TRBJ1-3 provide the parts outside the CDR3, is GAGVSQSPRYKVAKRGQDVALRCDPISGHVSLFWYQQALGQGPEFLTYFQNEAQLDKSGLPSDRFFAERPEGSVSTLKIQRTQQEDSAVYLCASSSGVAGNTIYFGEGSWLTVV.

The rearrangement links TRBV7-9 to TRBJ2-5, with 11 bases lining up with TRBD1. The germline V gene encodes CDR1 SEHNR and CDR2 FQNEAQ (reference sequence). The CDR3 length is 15 residues. J gave up 5 bases and V 3 bases, and 5 bases lay outside the gene matches. The CDR3 DNA reads as TGTGCCAGCAGCTTTAGGACAGGGGGCGTGGAGACCCAGTACTTC. This encodes CASSFRTGGVETQYF.

The rearrangement joins TRBV7-6 to TRBJ1-6, with a possible D match to TRBD1 (6 bases). The CDR3 runs to 15 residues. Germline V lookup: CDR1 SGHVS, CDR2 FNYEAQ. Trimming left V 1 base short and J 9 bases short, with 13 bases between. CDR3 nucleotides: TGTGCCAGCAGCTTAGGGCTGGGGGCGTTTTCACCCCTCCACTTT. It translates to CASSLGLGAFSPLHF.

The genes are TRBV11-3 and TRBJ2-3; D possibly matches TRBD1 or TRBD2 (5 bases each). In germline, CDR1 is SGHNT, CDR2 YENEEA. CDR3 length: 13 residues. Trimming removed 1 base at V and 10 bases at J, with 12 bases between. The CDR3 bases are TGTGCCAGCAGCTTAGTCACCCGAGGGGCGCAGTATTTT. This translates into CASSLVTRGAQYF.

This chain links TRBV6-7 with TRBJ1-1; tentatively, D is TRBD1 (5 bases). TRBV6-7 is filed as an ORF, its function uncertain. The CDR3 extends over 11 amino acids. V lost 6 bases and J lost 10, with 12 bases in between. Written as DNA, the CDR3 is TGTGCCAGCAGGGTGACAGTGGGAGCTTTCTTT. Translating gives CASRVTVGAFF.

This clone has just one count. The gene calls are TRBV5-4 and TRBJ1-2, with 8 bases that match TRBD1. The V segment lost 2 bases and the J segment 4 bases; nucleotides outside the gene matches: 7. CDR1 is SGHNT and CDR2 is YYREEE in the germline V gene (reference sequence). The CDR3 has 15 residues. CDR3 nucleotide sequence: TGTGCCAGCAGCTTCGTCACTGGGACAGGCTATGGCTACACCTTC. As protein: CASSFVTGTGYGYTF.

The chain uses TRBV7-2 and TRBJ2-3; 8 positions agree with TRBD2. This CDR3 has 18 residues. V lost 5 bases to trimming and J lost 0 bases; unmatched junction nucleotides: 13. Looked up from germline, CDR1 is SGHTA and CDR2 is FQGNSA. DNA for the CDR3: TGTGCCAGCAGCCCCCCGGGTGGGCGGGGGGCTAGCACAGATACGCAGTATTTT. Translated: CASSPPGGRGASTDTQYF. Full variable domain (outside the CDR3, taken from reference TRBV7-2 and TRBJ2-3): GAGVSQSPSNKVTEKGKDVELRCDPISGHTALYWYRQSLGQGLEFLIYFQGNSAPDKSGLPSDRFSAERTGGSVSTLTIQRTQQEDSAVYLCASSPPGGRGASTDTQYFGPGTRLTVL.

The V and J genes are TRBV5-5 and TRBJ1-4; TRBD1 is a possible D gene (6 bases). Germline lookup yields CDR1 SGHKS and CDR2 YYEKEE (reference sequence). The V end was cut by 4 bases, the J end by 4 bases, with 11 bases between. The CDR3 is 14 residues long. The chain's CDR3 is CASSQGHINEKLFF. CDR3 sequence (DNA): TGTGCCAGCAGCCAGGGACACATTAATGAAAAACTGTTTTTT.

The chain employs TRBV19 and TRBJ1-1; maybe TRBD1 (6 bases). V dropped 6 bases and J dropped 4 bases, with 15 bases sitting between them. Germline assignment: CDR1 LNHDA and CDR2 SQIVND (reference sequence). This CDR3 is built from 14 residues. CDR3 bases: TGTGCCAGTAGCGCAGGGACATCGAGCACTGAAGCTTTCTTT. This gives the protein CASSAGTSSTEAFF. The full variable domain, its missing parts supplied by reference TRBV19 and TRBJ1-1, is DGGITQSPKYLFRKEGQNVTLSCEQNLNHDAMYWYRQDPGQGLRLIYYSQIVNDFQKGDIAEGYSVSREKKESFPLTVTSAQKNPTAFYLCASSAGTSSTEAFFGQGTRLTVV.

This chain links TRBV14 with TRBJ1-5; maybe TRBD1 (5 bases). This CDR3 is 15 amino acids long. Germline V gene lookup returns CDR1 SGHDN and CDR2 FVKESK. V dropped 4 bases and J dropped 6 bases, with 16 bases sitting between them. CDR3 sequence reads: CASSLVDIRGQPQHF. The CDR3 bases are TGTGCCAGCAGCCTAGTGGACATTCGCGGTCAGCCCCAGCATTTT.

V usage is TRBV7-3 and J usage is TRBJ2-7, with TRBD2 identical over 9 bases. Germline-derived CDR1 and CDR2 are SGHTA and FQGTGA. The CDR3 loop spans 15 amino acids. The ends lost 1 base at V and 2 bases at J; junction bases unmatched: 3. The CDR3 here is CASSLRAGGPYEQYF. Written as DNA, the CDR3 is TGTGCCAGCAGCTTAAGGGCGGGGGGGCCCTACGAGCAGTACTTC.